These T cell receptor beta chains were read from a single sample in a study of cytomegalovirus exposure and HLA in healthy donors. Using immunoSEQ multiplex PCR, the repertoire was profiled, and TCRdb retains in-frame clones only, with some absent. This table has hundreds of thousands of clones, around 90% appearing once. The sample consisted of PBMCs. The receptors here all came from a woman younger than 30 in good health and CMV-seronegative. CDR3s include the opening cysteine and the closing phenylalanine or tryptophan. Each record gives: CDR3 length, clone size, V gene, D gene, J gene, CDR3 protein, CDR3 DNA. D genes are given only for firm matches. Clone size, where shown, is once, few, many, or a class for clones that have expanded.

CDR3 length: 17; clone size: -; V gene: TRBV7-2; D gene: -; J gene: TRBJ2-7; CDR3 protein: CASSPPGSGTPYYEQYF; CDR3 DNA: TGTGCCAGCAGCCCGCCCGGGTCCGGGACACCTTATTACGAGCAGTACTTC
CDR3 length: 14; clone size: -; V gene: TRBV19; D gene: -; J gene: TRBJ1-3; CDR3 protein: CASSIQVSGNTIYF; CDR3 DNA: TGTGCCAGTAGTATTCAGGTCTCTGGAAACACCATATATTTT
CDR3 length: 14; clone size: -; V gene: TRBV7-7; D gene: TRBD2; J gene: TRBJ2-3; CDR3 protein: CASSLTSFTDTQYF; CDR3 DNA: TGTGCCAGCAGCTTGACTAGCTTCACAGATACGCAGTATTTT
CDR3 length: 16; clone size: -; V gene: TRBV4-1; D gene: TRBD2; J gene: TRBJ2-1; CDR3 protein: CASSQAYSGGANEQFF; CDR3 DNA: TGCGCCAGCAGCCAAGCATATAGCGGGGGGGCCAATGAGCAGTTCTTC
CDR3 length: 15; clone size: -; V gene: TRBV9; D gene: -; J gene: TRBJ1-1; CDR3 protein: CASSVGGPPSTEAFF; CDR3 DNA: TGTGCCAGCAGCGTAGGGGGGCCCCCTAGCACTGAAGCTTTCTTT
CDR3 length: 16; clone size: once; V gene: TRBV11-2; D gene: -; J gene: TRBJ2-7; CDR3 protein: CASSLEGGGRYHEQYF; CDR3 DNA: TGTGCCAGCAGCTTAGAAGGGGGGGGGCGGTACCACGAGCAGTACTTC
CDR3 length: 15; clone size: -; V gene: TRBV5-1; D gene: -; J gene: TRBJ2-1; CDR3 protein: CASSFSGDLSNEQFF; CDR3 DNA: TGCGCCAGCAGCTTTAGCGGAGACCTCTCCAATGAGCAGTTCTTC
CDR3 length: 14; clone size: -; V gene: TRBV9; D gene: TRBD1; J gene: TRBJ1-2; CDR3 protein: CASSPGDRDYGYTF; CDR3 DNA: TGTGCCAGCTCCCCGGGGGACAGAGACTATGGCTACACCTTC
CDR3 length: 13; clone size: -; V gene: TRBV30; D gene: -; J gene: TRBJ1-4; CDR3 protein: CAWRNSQGEKLFF; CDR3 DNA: TGTGCCTGGAGGAACAGTCAGGGCGAAAAACTGTTTTTT
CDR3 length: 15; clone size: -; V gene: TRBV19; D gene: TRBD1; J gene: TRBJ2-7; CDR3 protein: CASSKPGQGAHEQYF; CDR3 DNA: TGTGCCAGTAGTAAGCCGGGACAGGGGGCCCACGAGCAGTACTTC
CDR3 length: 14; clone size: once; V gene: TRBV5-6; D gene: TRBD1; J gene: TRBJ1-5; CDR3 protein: CASSATGNGQPQHF; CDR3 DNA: TGTGCCAGCAGCGCGACAGGGAACGGTCAGCCCCAGCATTTT
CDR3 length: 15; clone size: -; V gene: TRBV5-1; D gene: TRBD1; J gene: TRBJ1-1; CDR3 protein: CASSLWTGRESEAFF; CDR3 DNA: TGCGCCAGCAGCCTCTGGACAGGGAGAGAATCTGAAGCTTTCTTT
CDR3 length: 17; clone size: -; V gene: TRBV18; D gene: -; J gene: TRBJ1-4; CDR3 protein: CASSPLIREAYLKKLFF; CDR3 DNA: TGTGCCAGCTCACCACTAATCCGCGAGGCCTACTTGAAAAAACTGTTTTTT
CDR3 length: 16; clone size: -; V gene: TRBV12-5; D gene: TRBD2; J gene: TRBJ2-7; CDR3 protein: CASGLVSFWEGYEQYF; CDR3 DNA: TGTGCTAGTGGTTTGGTAAGCTTTTGGGAGGGTTACGAGCAGTACTTC
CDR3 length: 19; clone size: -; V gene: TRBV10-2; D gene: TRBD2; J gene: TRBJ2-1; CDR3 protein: CASSDAGLAGGPLYNEQFF; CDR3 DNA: TGCGCCAGCAGTGACGCGGGACTAGCGGGGGGGCCCCTCTACAATGAGCAGTTCTTC
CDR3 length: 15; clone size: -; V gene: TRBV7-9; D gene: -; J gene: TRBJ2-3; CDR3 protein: CASSPPTGRADTQYF; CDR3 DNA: TGTGCCAGCAGCCCCCCCACAGGGCGAGCAGATACGCAGTATTTT
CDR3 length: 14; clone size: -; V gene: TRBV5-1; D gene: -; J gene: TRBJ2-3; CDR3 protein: CASSETGGTDTQYF; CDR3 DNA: TGCGCCAGCAGCGAAACCGGGGGCACAGATACGCAGTATTTT
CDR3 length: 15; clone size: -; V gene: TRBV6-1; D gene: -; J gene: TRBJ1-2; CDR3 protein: CASRPPGAEHYGYTF; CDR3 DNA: TGTGCCAGCAGGCCGCCTGGGGCAGAACATTATGGCTACACCTTC
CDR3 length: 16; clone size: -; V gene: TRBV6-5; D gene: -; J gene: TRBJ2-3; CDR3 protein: CASSYSTSLFTDTQYF; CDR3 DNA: TGTGCCAGCAGCTACTCGACTAGTCTATTTACAGATACGCAGTATTTT
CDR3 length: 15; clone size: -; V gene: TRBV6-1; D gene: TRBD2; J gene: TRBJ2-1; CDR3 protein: CASSLGGTSNNEQFF; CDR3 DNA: TGTGCCAGCAGCCTAGGGGGGACTAGCAACAATGAGCAGTTCTTC
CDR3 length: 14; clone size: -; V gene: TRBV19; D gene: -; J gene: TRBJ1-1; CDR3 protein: CATLRQPASTEAFF; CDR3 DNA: TGCGCCACCCTAAGACAGCCTGCCAGCACTGAAGCTTTCTTT
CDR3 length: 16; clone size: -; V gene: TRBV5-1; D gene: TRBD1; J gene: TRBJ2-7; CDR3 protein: CASSLPGQGVGNEQYF; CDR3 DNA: TGCGCCAGCAGCTTGCCCGGACAGGGAGTAGGAAACGAGCAGTACTTC
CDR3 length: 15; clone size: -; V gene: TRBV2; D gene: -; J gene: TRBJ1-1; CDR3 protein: CASRGKQGPVAEAFF; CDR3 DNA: TGTGCCAGCAGGGGGAAACAGGGTCCGGTGGCTGAAGCTTTCTTT
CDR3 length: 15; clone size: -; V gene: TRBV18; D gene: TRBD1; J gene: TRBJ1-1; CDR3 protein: CASSPRQGVNTEAFF; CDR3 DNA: TGTGCCAGCTCACCCAGACAGGGAGTCAACACTGAAGCTTTCTTT
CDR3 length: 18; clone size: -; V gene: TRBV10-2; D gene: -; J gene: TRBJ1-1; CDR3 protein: CASSGSGIQRGFDTEAFF; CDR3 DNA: TGCGCCAGCAGTGGGTCGGGGATTCAACGGGGGTTTGACACTGAAGCTTTCTTT
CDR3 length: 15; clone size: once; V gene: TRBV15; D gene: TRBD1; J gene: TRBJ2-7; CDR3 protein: CATSRRDSVSYEQYF; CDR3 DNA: TGTGCCACCAGCAGAAGGGACAGCGTCTCCTACGAGCAGTACTTC
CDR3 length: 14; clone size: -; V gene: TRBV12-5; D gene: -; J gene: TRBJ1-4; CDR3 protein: CASAGSATNEKLFF; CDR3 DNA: TGTGCTAGTGCCGGGTCTGCAACTAATGAAAAACTGTTTTTT
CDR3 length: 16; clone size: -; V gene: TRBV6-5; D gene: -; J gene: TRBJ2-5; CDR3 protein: CASSYLSRGRQETQYF; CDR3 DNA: TGTGCCAGCAGTTACTTAAGCCGGGGTCGGCAAGAGACCCAGTACTTC
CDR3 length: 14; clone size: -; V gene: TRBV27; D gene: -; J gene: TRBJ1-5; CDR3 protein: CASSRGQNNQPQHF; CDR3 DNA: TGTGCCAGCAGTAGAGGACAGAACAATCAGCCCCAGCATTTT
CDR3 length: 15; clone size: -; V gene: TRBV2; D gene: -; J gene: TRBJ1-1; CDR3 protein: CASSPRSGGNTEAFF; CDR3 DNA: TGTGCCAGCTCTCCCCGCAGTGGAGGTAACACTGAAGCTTTCTTT
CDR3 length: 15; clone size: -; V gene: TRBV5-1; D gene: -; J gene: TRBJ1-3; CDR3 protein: CASSRETGPGNTIYF; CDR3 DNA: TGCGCCAGCAGCCGTGAGACAGGCCCTGGAAACACCATATATTTT
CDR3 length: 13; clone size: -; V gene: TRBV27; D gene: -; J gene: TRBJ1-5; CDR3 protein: CASSLGQGQPQHF; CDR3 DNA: TGTGCCAGCAGTTTAGGACAAGGTCAGCCCCAGCATTTT
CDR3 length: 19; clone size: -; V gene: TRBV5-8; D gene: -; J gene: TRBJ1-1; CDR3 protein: CASSLEIRRKQPQNTEAFF; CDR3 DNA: TGTGCCAGCAGCTTGGAGATCCGGAGGAAGCAGCCTCAAAACACTGAAGCTTTCTTT
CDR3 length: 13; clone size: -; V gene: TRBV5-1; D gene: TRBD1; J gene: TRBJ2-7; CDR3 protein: CASSWTGEYEQYF; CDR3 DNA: TGCGCCAGCAGCTGGACAGGGGAATACGAGCAGTACTTC
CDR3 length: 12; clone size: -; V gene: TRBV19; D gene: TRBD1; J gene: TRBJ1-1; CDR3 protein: CASQDRVTEAFF; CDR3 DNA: TGTGCCAGCCAGGACAGGGTCACTGAAGCTTTCTTT
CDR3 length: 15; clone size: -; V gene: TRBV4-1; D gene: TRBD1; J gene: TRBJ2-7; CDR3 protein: CASSQRQGQVYEQYF; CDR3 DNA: TGCGCCAGCAGCCAACGACAGGGCCAGGTCTACGAGCAGTACTTC
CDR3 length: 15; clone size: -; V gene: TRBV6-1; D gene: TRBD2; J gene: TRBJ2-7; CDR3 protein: CASSATAGGPGEQYF; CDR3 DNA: TGTGCCAGCAGTGCCACAGCGGGGGGGCCGGGGGAGCAGTACTTC
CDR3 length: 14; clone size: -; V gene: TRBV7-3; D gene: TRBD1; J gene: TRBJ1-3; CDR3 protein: CASSHTGAGNTIYF; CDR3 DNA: TGTGCCAGCAGCCACACAGGGGCAGGAAACACCATATATTTT
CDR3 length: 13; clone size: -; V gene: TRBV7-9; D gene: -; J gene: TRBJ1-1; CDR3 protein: CASSFSTGMRAFF; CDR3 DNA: TGTGCCAGCAGCTTTTCGACAGGAATGCGAGCTTTCTTT
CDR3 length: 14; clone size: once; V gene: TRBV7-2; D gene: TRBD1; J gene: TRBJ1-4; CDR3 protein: CASSLGQGNEKLFF; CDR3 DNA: TGTGCCAGCTCCTTAGGACAGGGGAATGAAAAACTGTTTTTT
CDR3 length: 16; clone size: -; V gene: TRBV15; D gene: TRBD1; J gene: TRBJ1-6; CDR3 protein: CATSARDRLFNSPLHF; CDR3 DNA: TGTGCCACCAGCGCACGGGACAGGCTATTTAATTCACCCCTCCACTTT
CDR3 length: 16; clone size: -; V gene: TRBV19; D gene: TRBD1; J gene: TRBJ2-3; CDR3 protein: CASSQGTVFFTDTQYF; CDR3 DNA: TGTGCCAGTAGCCAAGGGACAGTATTTTTTACAGATACGCAGTATTTT
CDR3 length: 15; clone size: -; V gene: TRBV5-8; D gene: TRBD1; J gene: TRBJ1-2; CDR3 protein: CASSPGQGSNYGYTF; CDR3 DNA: TGTGCCAGCAGCCCAGGACAGGGGTCTAACTATGGCTACACCTTC
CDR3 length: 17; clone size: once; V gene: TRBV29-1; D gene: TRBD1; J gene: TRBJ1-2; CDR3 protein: CSAWELSGTGANYGYTF; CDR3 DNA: TGCAGCGCCTGGGAGTTGTCCGGGACAGGGGCCAACTATGGCTACACCTTC
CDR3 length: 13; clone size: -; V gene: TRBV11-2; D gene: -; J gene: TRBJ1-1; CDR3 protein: CASSTAGPTEAFF; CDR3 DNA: TGTGCCAGCAGCACAGCGGGTCCCACTGAAGCTTTCTTT
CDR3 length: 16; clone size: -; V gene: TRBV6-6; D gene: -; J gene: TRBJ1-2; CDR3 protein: CASSYPGQEKNYGYTF; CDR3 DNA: TGTGCCAGCAGTTACCCCGGACAAGAAAAAAACTATGGCTACACCTTC
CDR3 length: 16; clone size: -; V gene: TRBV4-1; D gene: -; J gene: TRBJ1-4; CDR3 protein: CASSHRKTGPYEKLFF; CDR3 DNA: TGCGCCAGCAGCCACAGAAAGACAGGCCCATATGAAAAACTGTTTTTT
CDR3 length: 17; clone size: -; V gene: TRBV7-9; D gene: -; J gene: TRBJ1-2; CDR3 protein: CASSYIIKQGVDPGYTF; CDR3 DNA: TGTGCCAGCAGCTACATCATAAAACAGGGAGTTGATCCCGGCTACACCTTC
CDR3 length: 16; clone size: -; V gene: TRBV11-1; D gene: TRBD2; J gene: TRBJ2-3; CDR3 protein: CASSLGASGGSDTQYF; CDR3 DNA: TGTGCCAGCAGCTTAGGGGCTAGCGGGGGGTCAGATACGCAGTATTTT
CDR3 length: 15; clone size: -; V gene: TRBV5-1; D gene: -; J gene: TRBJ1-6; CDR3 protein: CASSSQEANNSPLHF; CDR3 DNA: TGCGCCAGCAGCTCGCAGGAGGCTAATAATTCACCCCTCCACTTT
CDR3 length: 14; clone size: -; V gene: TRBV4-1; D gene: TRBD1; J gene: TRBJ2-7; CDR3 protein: CASSQAQGGYEQYF; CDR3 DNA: TGCGCCAGCAGCCAGGCACAGGGGGGATACGAGCAGTACTTC
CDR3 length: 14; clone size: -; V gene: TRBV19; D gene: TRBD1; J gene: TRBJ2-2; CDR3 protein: CASRTGPNTGELFF; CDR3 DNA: TGTGCCAGTCGGACAGGACCTAACACCGGGGAGCTGTTTTTT
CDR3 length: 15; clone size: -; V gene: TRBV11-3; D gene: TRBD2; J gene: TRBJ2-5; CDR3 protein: CASSLVAGGQETQYF; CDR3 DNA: TGTGCCAGCAGCTTAGTAGCGGGGGGCCAAGAGACCCAGTACTTC
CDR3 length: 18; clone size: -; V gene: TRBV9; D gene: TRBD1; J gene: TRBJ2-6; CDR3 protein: CASSAYGTGSSGANVLTF; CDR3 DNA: TGTGCCAGCAGCGCCTACGGGACAGGGAGCTCTGGGGCCAACGTCCTGACTTTC
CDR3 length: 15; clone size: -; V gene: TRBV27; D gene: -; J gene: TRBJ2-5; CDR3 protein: CASGWGRGEWETQYF; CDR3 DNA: TGTGCCAGCGGTTGGGGCAGGGGGGAATGGGAGACCCAGTACTTC